The clone carrying this TCR beta chain was counted a single time. What it binds is unknown. The CDR3 loop spans 14 amino acids. V was cut by 5 bases and J by 0 bases, with 11 bases left in between. Germline V gene sequence: CDR1 GTSNPN, CDR2 SVGIG (reference sequence). This specimen belongs to a study of cytomegalovirus exposure and HLA in healthy donors. Study-wide results and caveats: In a later analysis, at a false discovery rate of 0.05, approximately 15,000 TCR beta sequences matched HLA alleles. Available immune exposure information was restricted to CMV serostatus only.

Primers for the PCR totalled 60 Vbeta and 13 Jbeta. Clones were sequenced by immunoSEQ multiplex PCR, and TCRdb holds only the in-frame ones, with some missing. The data contain 100,000 to 150,000 clones, more than 75% of them singletons. The TCR sequence derives from a male donor in good health and CMV-seronegative. Sequenced input: PBMCs. This rearrangement joins TRBV30 to TRBJ2-1, with a tentative D call TRBD2 (5 bases). The CDR3 DNA is TGTGCCTGGTTTAGGGCGGGCTCCTACAATGAGCAGTTCTTC. It is translated as CAWFRAGSYNEQFF.